This T cell receptor beta chain emerged from a study of T cell responses to AZD1222 COVID-19 vaccine. About the research overall: It was second doses at about 4 or about 12 weeks that were pooled.

This clone was recorded once. Its antigen remains unidentified. Regarding the study as a whole: Among spike-specific TCRs, nearly half reportedly target unmutated variant regions. The donors showed a predominance of white British ancestry and of females, with possible underestimation of clonal diversity. Baseline seropositivity occurred in only a handful of AZD1222 recipients.

The V end was cut by 5 bases, the J end by 7 bases, with 14 bases between. Germline V gene data show CDR1 as LGHNT and CDR2 as FRNRAP. This CDR3 comprises 14 residues. Clones were sequenced by immunoSEQ multiplex PCR, and TCRdb holds only the in-frame ones, with some missing. This sample has 150,000 to 200,000 clones, with 85% to 95% found just once. This chain links TRBV12-5 with TRBJ1-4; TRBD1 is a possible D gene (5 bases). This sequence originates from an adult in good health. The starting material was peripheral blood, obtained on day 0 of AZD1222 vaccination. As DNA, the CDR3 is TGTGCTAGTGGTCCCACTTCTCAGGGTGAAAAACTGTTTTTT. Residues: CASGPTSQGEKLFF.